The 30 T cell receptor beta chains below all came from one sample that was sequenced in a study of blood T cells in healthy people across ages. For the second PCR, which ran for about 7 to 11 cycles, a sample-barcoded 5' primer and a J-beta primer mix were used. MiXCR, applied by TCRdb to the 5' RACE reads, yields one record per CDR3 protein. The sample carries some 1,500,000 distinct CDR3 sequences, 35% to 45% recorded once. The sample comprised blood. Receptor source: a woman aged 18-30 years in good health.

In its sample, this clonotype was seen a few times. The DNA for the CDR3 is TGTGCCATCACCGGAGCGGGGGGCATCAACAATGAGCAGTACTTC. Translating it yields CAITGAGGINNEQYF. V gene TRBV10-3 combines with J gene TRBJ2-1, with 9 positions matching TRBD2. The closer fit of TRBJ2-7 to the DNA end suggests the J call may be wrong. Germline V gene data show CDR1 as ENHRY and CDR2 as SYGVKD. The length of the CDR3 is 15 residues.

This chain joins TRBV20-1 and TRBJ2-1; 9 nucleotides match TRBD1. CDR3 length: 13 residues. Germline values: CDR1 DFQATT, CDR2 SNEGSKA (reference sequence). V shed 5 bases, J shed 9 bases, and the junction held 8 bases outside the gene matches. CDR3 amino acids: CSAAPGQGAEQFF. The CDR3 DNA sequence: TGCAGTGCTGCCCCGGGACAGGGAGCTGAGCAGTTCTTC.

This clonotype was observed once. A read error may produce the germline difference seen at one junction end. The chain joins TRBV7-2 to TRBJ2-5; D remains ambiguous. The CDR3 totals 15 residues. The V gene's germline CDR1 is SGHTA and CDR2 FQGNSA. Here the CDR3 reads CASSLVMVPQETLYF. CDR3 DNA sequence: TGTGCCAGCAGCTTAGTTATGGTCCCCCAAGAGACCCTGTACTTC. The variable domain in full, with the rest retrieved from reference TRBV7-2 and TRBJ2-5, is GAGVSQSPSNKVTEKGKDVELRCDPISGHTALYWYRQSLGQGLEFLIYFQGNSAPDKSGLPSDRFSAERTGGSVSTLTIQRTQQEDSAVYLCASSLVMVPQETLYFGPGTRLLVL.

This clonotype has more than one count but fewer than ten. This rearrangement joins TRBV7-9 to TRBJ2-1; D not certain. Between the trimmed V and J ends, which lost 1 base and 3 bases, there was a span of 7 bases. Germline loops: CDR1 SEHNR, CDR2 FQNEAQ (reference sequence). The length of the CDR3 is 14 residues. CDR3 region: CASSLVVHYNEQFF. CDR3 DNA: TGTGCCAGCAGCTTAGTAGTCCACTACAATGAGCAGTTCTTC.

This clonotype was seen a few times. The rearrangement links TRBV13 to TRBJ2-1, with D perhaps given as TRBD1 or TRBD2 (5 bases each). Trimming took 2 bases from V and 5 from J, leaving 13 bases between them. There are 15 residues in the CDR3. Germline values: CDR1 PRHDT, CDR2 FYEKMQ (reference sequence). The DNA of the CDR3 is TGTGCCAGCAGCTTATACCGGGACGTCCACAATGAGCAGTTCTTC. Protein: CASSLYRDVHNEQFF.

With respect to this clonotype: An end of the junction does not agree with germline; a read error may underlie this. This chain uses TRBV15 with TRBJ2-7; maybe TRBD2 (7 bases). The germline gives CDR1 LNHNV, CDR2 YYDKDF (reference sequence). The length of the CDR3 is 14 residues. The CDR3 sequence: CATSGEGGPYEQYF. The CDR3 DNA follows: TGTGCCACCAGCGGAGAGGGGGGGCCCTACGAGCAGTACTTC.

This clonotype was seen only a few times. The chain is built from TRBV10-3 and TRBJ2-5, with D tentatively TRBD1 or TRBD2 (5 bases each). The DNA end favors TRBJ2-7, so the J call may be wrong. The CDR3 runs to 13 residues. Germline V gene lookup returns CDR1 ENHRY and CDR2 SYGVKD. As DNA, the CDR3 is TGTGCCATCATGAGGGGAGTTGGGTACGAGCAGTACTTC. It translates to CAIMRGVGYEQYF.

J is TRBJ2-7 and V is TRBV19; weak D call: TRBD1 (6 bases). CDR3 size: 14 residues. V was shortened by 4 bases and J by 0 bases, with 10 bases between the two germline ends. Per the germline V gene, CDR1 is LNHDA and CDR2 is SQIVND (reference sequence). The CDR3, as DNA: TGTGCCAGTAGTAGAAGGGACATCTCCTACGAGCAGTACTTC. Residues: CASSRRDISYEQYF.

This clonotype was observed a handful of times. The chain uses TRBV4-3 and TRBJ2-1, with D perhaps assigned TRBD1 or TRBD2 (5 bases each). This CDR3 region has 15 residues. Germline values: CDR1 LGHNA, CDR2 YSLEER. Trimming took 8 bases from V and 0 from J, leaving 14 bases between them. DNA of the CDR3: TGCGCCAGCCACGCTGAGGGGATCTCCTACAATGAGCAGTTCTTC. The encoded protein is CASHAEGISYNEQFF.

This clonotype was observed a few times. J is TRBJ1-2 and V is TRBV6-6; perhaps TRBD1 as D (5 bases). Looked up from germline, CDR1 is MNHNY and CDR2 is SVGAGI (reference sequence). This CDR3 is 13 amino acids long. V lost 6 bases, J lost 8 bases, and 16 bases lay in between. The CDR3 sequence: CASSRRGEGGYTF. As DNA, the CDR3 is TGTGCCAGCAGCCGGCGGGGGGAGGGCGGCTACACCTTC.

This clonotype has only one observation. The rearrangement joins TRBV6-5 to TRBJ2-7; 14 bases map to TRBD2. The CDR3 has 18 residues. The V gene end was trimmed by 4 bases and the J gene end by 7 bases; junction bases not matched to a gene: 15. Germline V gene sequence: CDR1 MNHEY, CDR2 SVGAGI. The CDR3 bases are TGTGCCAGCAGTTGGACTAGCGGGAGGATCAGCTCCTACAATGAGCAGTACTTC. Residues: CASSWTSGRISSYNEQYF.

Concerning this clonotype itself: This may arise from a read error, as a much more abundant clone is one base away. The chain is built from TRBV20-1 and TRBJ2-1, with a possible D match to TRBD1 (6 bases). The last part of the DNA fits TRBJ2-7 better; the J call may be wrong. Germline CDR1 reads DFQATT; CDR2 reads SNEGSKA (reference sequence). This CDR3 has 16 residues. The CDR3 DNA reads as TGCAGTGCTAGGGGCTTACAGACAGGCCTTGCCGACGAGCAGTACTTC. Translation: CSARGLQTGLADEQYF.

V and J are TRBV30 and TRBJ1-1, with D perhaps TRBD1 (5 bases). The CDR3 runs 12 residues. Trimming took off 1 base at V and 5 bases at J, with 8 bases between the two ends. CDR1 and CDR2 (germline): GTSNPN, SVGIG (reference sequence). In DNA, the CDR3 is TGTGCCTGGAGTGCGGGGGGGACTGAAGCTTTCTTT. Protein product: CAWSAGGTEAFF.

In nucleotides, the CDR3 is TGCAGTGCTGGGGCCCAGGGGGTAGTTGGAAACACCATATATTTT. Its protein is CSAGAQGVVGNTIYF. The rearrangement links TRBV20-1 to TRBJ1-3; 7 positions match TRBD1. The trim removed 5 bases at V and 3 bases at J, leaving 10 bases unmatched. This CDR3 is 15 amino acids long. Germline values: CDR1 DFQATT, CDR2 SNEGSKA (reference sequence).

This clonotype has only a few counts. The chain combines TRBV14 with TRBJ2-1; D not certain. Trimming cost V 3 bases and J 0 bases, with 12 bases left between them. This CDR3 comprises 16 residues. The V gene's germline CDR1 is SGHDN and CDR2 FVKESK. The CDR3 protein is CASSQGDTRSYNEQFF. CDR3 bases: TGTGCCAGCAGCCAGGGCGACACCCGCTCCTACAATGAGCAGTTCTTC.

This clonotype was detected a few times. The chain links TRBV21-1 to TRBJ1-6. TRBV21-1 is given as a pseudogene. The CDR3 extends over 16 amino acids. CDR3 amino acids: CASSKSLQVGNSPLHF. The CDR3 bases are TGTGCCAGCAGCAAGAGTCTGCAGGTCGGGAATTCACCCCTCCACTTT.

The chain is built from TRBV28 and TRBJ1-2; TRBD1 might be the D (5 bases). CDR1 is MDHEN and CDR2 is SYDVKM in the germline V gene. CDR3 length equals 14 residues. V was shortened by 3 bases and J by 5 bases, with 13 bases between the two germline ends. CDR3 amino acids: CASSFPGTVYGYTF. Here the CDR3 DNA reads TGTGCCAGCAGTTTCCCAGGGACTGTTTATGGCTACACCTTC.

This chain uses TRBV6-2 or TRBV6-3 with TRBJ2-3, with D possibly being TRBD2 (7 bases). The CDR3 length is 14 residues. V was trimmed by 4 bases and J by 5 bases, leaving 13 bases between them. Germline V gene sequence: CDR1 MNHEY, CDR2 SVGEGT. CDR3 sequence (DNA): TGTGCCAGCAGTTTTGGGGGGGCTGAAGATACGCAGTATTTT. This gives the protein CASSFGGAEDTQYF.

The chain links TRBV27 to TRBJ1-5; tentative D call: TRBD1 (5 bases). Germline V gene lookup returns CDR1 MNHEY and CDR2 SMNVEV (reference sequence). This CDR3 contains 14 residues. The V gene lost 5 bases and the J gene lost 6 bases, with 14 bases spanning the gap. In nucleotides, the CDR3 is TGTGCCAGCAGTCCCCGACACGGGGGTCAGCCCCAGCATTTT. The encoded protein is CASSPRHGGQPQHF.

The chain combines TRBV10-3 with TRBJ1-2, with a tentative D call TRBD1 (6 bases). Germline V gene data show CDR1 as ENHRY and CDR2 as SYGVKD. V was pared by 8 bases and J by 4 bases, with 17 bases between. The CDR3 contains 14 residues. The DNA for the CDR3 is TGTGCCATCCGGTGGTTAGAAGGGGGCTATGGCTACACCTTC. This codes for CAIRWLEGGYGYTF.

V gene TRBV5-1 combines with J gene TRBJ1-1; 11 bases line up with TRBD1. Per the germline V gene, CDR1 is SGHRS and CDR2 is YFSETQ. V dropped 7 bases and J dropped 6; count of bases not matched to a gene: 17. The CDR3 has 17 amino acids. Here the CDR3 reads CASGLAGTGGNMAEAFF. Written as DNA, the CDR3 is TGCGCCAGCGGTCTTGCCGGGACAGGGGGAAATATGGCTGAAGCTTTCTTT.

The rearrangement uses TRBV29-1 and TRBJ2-1, with 14 bases fitting TRBD2. Trimming removed 1 base from V and 0 bases from J; junction bases left unmatched: 5. Germline values: CDR1 SQVTM, CDR2 ANQGSEA. The CDR3 length is 18 residues. The CDR3 is CSVEGTSGRPSSYNEQFF. CDR3 nucleotides: TGCAGCGTTGAAGGGACTAGCGGGAGGCCGAGCTCCTACAATGAGCAGTTCTTC.

The chain uses TRBV6-2 or TRBV6-3 and TRBJ1-5; a weak D match, TRBD1 (5 bases). Trimming shortened V by 2 bases and J by 3 bases, and 11 bases separated the two germline ends. This CDR3 contains 15 residues. The V gene's germline CDR1 is MNHEY and CDR2 SVGEGT. In nucleotides, the CDR3 is TGTGCCAGCAGTTACCGGGGGAGGGACAATCAGCCCCAGCATTTT. It specifies CASSYRGRDNQPQHF.

In its sample, this clonotype was seen once. The chain couples TRBV14 to TRBJ1-2, with D uncertain. Trimming pared 0 bases from V and 8 bases from J, leaving 10 bases between. The germline V gene encodes CDR1 SGHDN and CDR2 FVKESK. This CDR3 has 13 amino acids. CDR3 protein: CASSQDYGEGYTF. CDR3 DNA: TGTGCCAGCAGCCAAGATTATGGGGAAGGCTACACCTTC.

The rearrangement links TRBV20-1 to TRBJ2-1, with D unclear. Germline values: CDR1 DFQATT, CDR2 SNEGSKA (reference sequence). The V end lost 2 bases, the J end lost 6 bases, and 5 bases lay between the germline ends. CDR3 length: 11 amino acids. The CDR3 nucleotides read TGCAGTGCTAGAACCCCCAATGAGCAGTTCTTC. It yields the protein CSARTPNEQFF.

The chain's CDR3 is CASSLSGRVPMNTEAFF. The CDR3 nucleotides are TGTGCCAGCAGCCTTTCTGGGAGGGTTCCAATGAACACTGAAGCTTTCTTT. The rearrangement joins TRBV2 to TRBJ1-1, with D hard to call. The ends were cut back, 6 bases at V and 0 bases at J, with 20 bases in the middle. The CDR3 has 17 residues. Looked up from germline, CDR1 is SNHLY and CDR2 is FYNNEI.

The V call is TRBV5-6, the J call TRBJ2-7; D not resolved. CDR1 SGHDT and CDR2 YYEEEE come from the germline V gene. Trimming removed 1 base at V and 2 bases at J, with 13 bases between. The CDR3 is 15 amino acids. The CDR3: CASSLSTLPPYEQYF. Written as DNA, the CDR3 is TGTGCCAGCAGCTTGTCCACACTCCCCCCCTACGAGCAGTACTTC.

J is TRBJ1-2 and V is TRBV4-1; D might be TRBD1 (5 bases). Germline V gene data show CDR1 as MGHRA and CDR2 as YSYEKL. Trimming cost V 5 bases and J 4 bases, with 14 bases left between them. This CDR3 has 14 amino acids. CDR3 nucleotides: TGCGCCAGCAGCAATGGGGACCGCGGCTATGGCTACACCTTC. Protein: CASSNGDRGYGYTF.

The rearrangement links TRBV7-8 to TRBJ1-4; the D gene is possibly TRBD1 (6 bases). Germline CDR1 reads SGHVS; CDR2 reads FQNEAQ. This CDR3 region has 14 residues. Trimming shortened V by 4 bases and J by 5 bases, and 11 bases separated the two germline ends. CDR3 loop: CASSWTAQNEKLFF. The CDR3 bases are TGTGCCAGCAGCTGGACAGCACAAAATGAAAAACTGTTTTTT.

The genes are TRBV6-2 or TRBV6-3 and TRBJ1-2, with 10 bases fitting TRBD1. The V gene's germline CDR1 is MNHEY and CDR2 SVGEGT. The V gene end was trimmed by 7 bases and the J gene end by 5 bases; junction bases not matched to a gene: 7. CDR3 size: 14 residues. The CDR3 DNA reads as TGTGCCAGCACTACGCCGGGACAGGGGTATGGCTACACCTTC. Residues: CASTTPGQGYGYTF.